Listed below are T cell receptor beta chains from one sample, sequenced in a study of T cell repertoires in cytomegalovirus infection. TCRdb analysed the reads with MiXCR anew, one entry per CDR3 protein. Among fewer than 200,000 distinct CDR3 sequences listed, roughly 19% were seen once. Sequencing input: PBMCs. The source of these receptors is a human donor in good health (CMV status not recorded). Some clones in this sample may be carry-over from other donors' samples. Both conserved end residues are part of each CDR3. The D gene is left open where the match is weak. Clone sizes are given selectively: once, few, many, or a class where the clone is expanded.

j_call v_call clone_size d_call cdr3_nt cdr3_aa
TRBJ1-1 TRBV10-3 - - TGTGCCATCAGTGAGTCAGCGGTCAGGACGGGCACTGAAGCTTTCTTT CAISESAVRTGTEAFF
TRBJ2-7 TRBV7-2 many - TGTGCCAGCAGCTTGGGGGTAACACGGAAGGGAACCTACGAGCAGTACTTC CASSLGVTRKGTYEQYF
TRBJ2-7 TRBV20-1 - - TGCAGTGCCTCGGAGAGGCAGGGGAGCTCCTACGAGCAGTACTTC CSASERQGSSYEQYF
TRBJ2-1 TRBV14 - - TGTGCCAGCAGCCAAGGAGTTTCTGAGCAGTTCTTC CASSQGVSEQFF
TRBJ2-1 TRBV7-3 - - TGTGCCAGCAGCTCTCCAGGGAAATTGAATGAGCAGTTCTTC CASSSPGKLNEQFF
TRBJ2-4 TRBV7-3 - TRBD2 TGTGCCAGCAGCACGAGCGGGGGGGGCATTACGTACTTC CASSTSGGGITYF
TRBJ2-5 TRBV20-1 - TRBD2 TGCAGTGCTAGCGACCGGACTAGCGGGGGCGAGACCCAGTACTTC CSASDRTSGGETQYF
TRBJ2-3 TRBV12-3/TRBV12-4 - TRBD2 TGTGCCAGCAGTTTCGGGCTAGCGGGGGTCGTCGATACGCAGTATTTT CASSFGLAGVVDTQYF
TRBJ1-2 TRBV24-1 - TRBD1 TGTGCCACCAGTTCCACAGGGGGTGACATTTCAAACTATGGCTACACCTTC CATSSTGGDISNYGYTF
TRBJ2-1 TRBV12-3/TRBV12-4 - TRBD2 TGTGCCAGCAGCACTAGCGGGAGTACCTTCAATGAGCAGTTCTTC CASSTSGSTFNEQFF
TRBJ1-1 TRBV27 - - TGTGCCAGCAGGAAGAACACTGAAGCTTTCTTT CASRKNTEAFF
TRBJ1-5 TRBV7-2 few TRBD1 TGTGCCAGCAGCGGACAGGGGGATCAGCCCCAGCATTTT CASSGQGDQPQHF
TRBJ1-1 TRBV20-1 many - TGCAGTGCTAGTTATAGGTCTGCTGAAGCTTTCTTT CSASYRSAEAFF
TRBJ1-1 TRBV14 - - TGTGCCAGCAGCCAAGAGTTGTGGAAAGAAGCTTTCTTT CASSQELWKEAFF
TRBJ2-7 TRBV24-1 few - TGTGCCACCAGTGAACCCAATCGGTTCGAGCAGTACTTC CATSEPNRFEQYF
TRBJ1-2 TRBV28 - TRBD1 TGTGCCAGCAGTCCGGGACAGGGAAGCTTCTTATTTGGCTACACCTTC CASSPGQGSFLFGYTF
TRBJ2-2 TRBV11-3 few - TGTGCCAGCAGCGAGGGACACGCGAACACCGGGGAGCTGTTTTTT CASSEGHANTGELFF
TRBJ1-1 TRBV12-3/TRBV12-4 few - TGTGCCAGCAGTGAGGGCCCTTGGGAAGCTTTCTTT CASSEGPWEAFF
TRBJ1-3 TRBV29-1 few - TGCAGCGTTGAGGAGGGATTTGGAAACACCATATATTTT CSVEEGFGNTIYF
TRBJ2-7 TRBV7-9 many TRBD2 TGTGCCAGCAGCTTTGGGACTAAACCCTACGAGCAGTACTTC CASSFGTKPYEQYF
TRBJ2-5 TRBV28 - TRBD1 TGTGCCAGCAGTTTGCCAGGGACAGCTCAAGAGACCCAGTACTTC CASSLPGTAQETQYF
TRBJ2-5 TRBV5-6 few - TGTGCCAGCAGCCCGTGGGCCGGGGAGACCCAGTACTTC CASSPWAGETQYF
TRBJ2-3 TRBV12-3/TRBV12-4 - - TGTGCCAGCAGAGAGAGGACAGATACGCAGTATTTT CASRERTDTQYF
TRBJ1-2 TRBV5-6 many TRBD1 TGTGCCAGCAGCTCGTTGGACAGGGTAAACTATGGCTACACCTTC CASSSLDRVNYGYTF
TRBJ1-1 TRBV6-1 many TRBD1 TGTGCCAGCAAGAAGACAGGGGGCTACACTGAAGCTTTCTTT CASKKTGGYTEAFF
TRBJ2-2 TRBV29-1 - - TGCAGCGTTCGACCTCACGCAGGGAACACCGGGGAGCTGTTTTTT CSVRPHAGNTGELFF
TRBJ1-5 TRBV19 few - TGTGCCAGTAAGGACACAGGCAATCAGCCCCAGCATTTT CASKDTGNQPQHF
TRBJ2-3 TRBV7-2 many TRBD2 TGTGCCAGCAGCAACCCGGGGACTACGGGTACGCAGTATTTT CASSNPGTTGTQYF
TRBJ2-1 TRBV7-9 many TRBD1 TGTGCCAGCCAGCGGGGACAGGGAACGAGGAATGAGCAGTTCTTC CASQRGQGTRNEQFF
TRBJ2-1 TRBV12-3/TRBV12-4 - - TGTGCCAGCAGTTTATCGGGGCACGGGCAACCGCAACAAAAAGAGCAGTTCTTC CASSLSGHGQPQQKEQFF
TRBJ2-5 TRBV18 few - TGTGCCAGCTCACCCCCTCGGGAGACCCAGTACTTC CASSPPRETQYF
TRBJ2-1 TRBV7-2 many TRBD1 TGTGCCAGCAGCCTGGACAGGAATGAGCAGTTCTTC CASSLDRNEQFF
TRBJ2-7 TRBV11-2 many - TGTGCCAGCAGCTTAGATCCGGGGATCTCCTACGAGCAGTACTTC CASSLDPGISYEQYF
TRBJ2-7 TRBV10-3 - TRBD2 TGTGCCATCAAGAGGGCTAGCGGGCTGAGCTCCTACGAGCAGTACTTC CAIKRASGLSSYEQYF
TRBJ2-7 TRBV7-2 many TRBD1 TGTGCCAGCAGCATTCGGACAGGGGGCGAATACGAGCAGTACTTC CASSIRTGGEYEQYF
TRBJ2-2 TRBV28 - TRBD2 TGTGCCAGCAGCCAGAGCGGGAGGAACACCGGGGAGCTGTTTTTT CASSQSGRNTGELFF
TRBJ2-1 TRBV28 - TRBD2 TGTGCCAGCTTGGGACTAGCGGGAGTCAATGAGCAGTTCTTC CASLGLAGVNEQFF
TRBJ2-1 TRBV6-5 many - TGTGCCAGCAGTTACGGACAGAACAATGAGCAGTTCTTC CASSYGQNNEQFF
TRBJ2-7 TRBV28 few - TGTGCCAGCAGTTACATAGGGGCAGGCTCCTACGAGCAGTACTTC CASSYIGAGSYEQYF
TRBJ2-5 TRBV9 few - TGTGCCAGCAGCGTAGGATTTGGACGGGAGACCCAGTACTTC CASSVGFGRETQYF
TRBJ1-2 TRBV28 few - TGTGCCAGCAGTTTATCCGCAGGGATCTATGGCTACACCTTC CASSLSAGIYGYTF
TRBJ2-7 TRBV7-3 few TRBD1 TGTGCCAGCAGCGTGACAGGGAACGGCGAGCAGTACTTC CASSVTGNGEQYF